This TCR beta chain stems from a study of cytomegalovirus exposure and HLA in healthy donors (dated by TCRdb to about 2017). A note on the overall study: An earlier analysis of some 620 of the donors reported over 250 Gb of sequence data and 117 million unique TCR beta sequences obtained from roughly 180 million T cells. Around 300 gigabases of sequencing data and 80 million or so unique TCR sequences were included in an early release covering roughly 700 HLA-typed donors. Of the 300 to 450 genotyped donors, around 81% fell in the genetic ancestry cluster associated with self-reported Caucasian donors. The study was designed to test whether signatures of past pathogen exposure could be identified by cataloging public T cell receptors. The study used immunosequencing to profile the T cell repertoires of several hundred subjects and linked those repertoires to cytomegalovirus serostatus. In addition to the first cohort of roughly 700 subjects, a separate validation cohort of 130 or so different subjects was used. To predict cytomegalovirus infection status, the study combined high-throughput TCR immunosequencing, statistical association of individual TCRs with disease status, and machine learning. In a later analysis, previously published TCR beta repertoires from 666 donors were re-analyzed and high-resolution HLA genotyping was added so that TCR occurrence patterns could be studied. Rather than drawing on any new phenotypic data, the later analysis identified candidate immune exposures from TCR beta sequences and the way those sequences occurred across donors. An earlier analysis of several hundred of the donors applied high-throughput TCR beta sequencing to assess whether each TCR beta V gene segment acted as functional or pseudogenic. Donor age, sex, ethnicity and CMV serostatus were compiled alongside the repertoire data. In a later genetic analysis, genome-wide SNP genotypes for about three fifths of the roughly 670 donors were used, and that subset was treated as a discovery cohort. Every discovery cohort repertoire had been produced on one sequencing platform. HLA typing included class I and class II loci at four-digit resolution. Typing coverage differed by locus: A, B, C, DRB1 and DQB1 were typed in about 629-630 donors, DQA1 in about 500, DPA1 in approximately 610, and DPB1 in around 440. Five DR-DQ haplotypes were treated as single units for association and clustering because of strong linkage in the cohort. Among 398 genotyped donors of the cohort, an average of around 220,000 unique TCR beta nucleotide sequences was sequenced per donor, of which about 19% were non-productive. The paper's findings and limits, for the study overall: Cytomegalovirus status was reported to be diagnosed by the classifier with high specificity and sensitivity in both the original and validation cohorts. An association between a missense DCLRE1C variant and V-gene and J-gene trimming of TCR beta chains was found in a later genetic analysis and replicated in an independent cohort. Several of the top co-occurrence clusters appeared to be linked to parvovirus B19, influenza, CMV and Epstein-Barr virus, according to a later analysis. The study gave a list of 150 to 200 TCR beta chains associated with cytomegalovirus. In this cohort, only TCR beta chains were sequenced, and detectable features were limited by the absence of alpha or paired-chain data. Compared with the 666-donor mean, donors in an Asian-associated ancestry cluster had fewer N-insertions in productive TCRs, according to a later genetic analysis. Because some donors lacked HLA typing at each locus, the association tests relied only on the typed subset. Most TCR sequences were observed very rarely across donors, whereas some public TCRs were present in many individuals. In a later analysis, HLA-associated TCR beta chains showed more clonal expansion and lower generation probabilities than non-associated chains that were equally common. A few of the identified cytomegalovirus-associated TCR beta chains were confirmed in vitro to be specific for cytomegalovirus antigens. According to the authors, the approach could potentially be generalized to other disease states and immunological phenotypes. A cluster of highly shared sequence variants was judged likely to represent a technical artifact of the sequencing pipeline. According to a later analysis, TCR association rates differed among HLA loci, with DRB1 alleles showing the most associated TCRs and HLA-C alleles showing the fewest. When HLA alleles, especially DR and DQ, strongly co-occurred, TCR associations were difficult to assign to individual alleles. Linkage disequilibrium might explain the correlated functional status among segregating V segments, but an unknown experimental factor could not be excluded. A further reported finding was that TCR beta sequences accurately predicted the HLA-A and HLA-B alleles for most subjects in the first cohort. Broadly in line with IMGT annotations, most TCR beta V segments showed up in productive rearrangements about 87% or about 30% of the time in an earlier analysis of several hundred of the donors. Some IMGT-functional V segments, including TRBV6-2 and TRBV6-3, could not be told apart with the 87-base-pair reads, so those segments were excluded. Most CMV-associated TCR beta chains appeared to be HLA-restricted in a later analysis, and the HLA associations seemed to be driven largely by CMV exposure. Immune exposure information for the cohort was limited to CMV serostatus. Over 15 rarely observed V segments, including chromosome 9 orphons, were excluded from the earlier analysis of approximately 600 of the donors because counts were too low. In a later analysis, some 18,000 TCR beta sequences were associated with specific HLA alleles at a false discovery rate of 0.05. Roughly uniform sequencing depth across donors was assumed in presence/absence analyses, although this assumption may not hold.

This clone has a handful of counts. What this receptor recognizes is not known. Base qualities are not recorded, but no much larger clone differs from it by a single base. From a lookup of the germline V gene, CDR1 and CDR2 are SGHTA and FQGNSA. V lost 5 bases and J lost 7 bases; the stretch between them is 14 bases long. The CDR3, from cysteine to phenylalanine, totals 13 residues. Only CDR3 DNA remains: 39 bases, in frame from the first base. The library was built by means of the immunoSEQ multiplex PCR assay. A mixture of 60 forward primers for TCR Vbeta segments and 13 reverse primers for TCR Jbeta segments was used in the multiplex PCR. A multiplex PCR assay on genomic DNA amplified the CDR3 region of rearranged TCR beta genes. On the Illumina HiSeq System, the amplified TCR beta libraries were sequenced as 87-base-pair reads. Regarding the original processing steps: A later analysis tallied around 82 million unique TCR beta chains across the 666 repertoires, and around 12 million of those chains were shared by two or more donors. To remove PCR and sequencing errors, raw reads were error-corrected and collapsed into unique sequences using a nearest-neighbor algorithm that merged closely related sequences. To assign V, D and J gene segments, CDR3 sequences were aligned to IMGT reference sequences. For a sequence to be retained, a match of at least six nucleotides was required to both a V gene segment and a J gene segment. A rearrangement counted as productive if the CDR3 had no stop codons and remained in frame with V and J, and every other rearrangement counted as non-productive. CDR3 was defined according to IMGT convention as the region running from the second conserved V-encoded cysteine to the conserved J-encoded phenylalanine. The earlier analysis of around 640 of the donors excluded sequences that lacked an unambiguous match to a single V gene segment. In an earlier analysis of 587 of the donors, a V segment was called functional when productive rearrangements were above 56.7%, and segregating when the standard deviation between donors exceeded 5%. A statistical classification framework was developed to diagnose cytomegalovirus status using the catalog of TCR beta chain sequences. In a later analysis, TCR nucleotide sequences were compared against IMGT/GENE-DB human TR gene sequences so that V and J genes could be assigned. Using the TCRdist pipeline, a later analysis assigned CDR3 sequences along with most-parsimonious VDJ recombination scenarios. In a later analysis, every TCR beta chain was defined by the combination of its CDR3 amino acid sequence and its V-gene family, and reads without a unique V-gene family were dropped. In a later analysis, approximately 640 highly shared, low-generation-probability nucleotide sequences were removed to address suspected cross-contamination and a sequencing artifact. For each public chain, a later analysis derived a clonal expansion index from normalized ranks of inferred template counts within each repertoire. In a later analysis, generation probabilities were computed with a VDJ recombination model fitted to out-of-frame rearrangements, and the resulting probabilities were checked against IGoR. Hypergeometric tests were used in a later analysis to score TCR-TCR, TCR-HLA and TCR-CMV co-occurrence, with a repertoire-size bias correction applied to the TCR pairs. False discovery rates were estimated in a later analysis by permuting HLA or CMV assignments 20 times. In a later analysis, co-occurring TCRs were grouped using DBSCAN, with TCRdist sequence similarity added in when clustering inside HLA-allele-positive subsets. Repertoires with fewer than 30,000 or more than 120,000 public chains were left out of co-occurrence clustering, as were about 5 repertoires with anomalous nucleotide sharing. The source is immuneACCESS, and TCRdb retained only in-frame sequences with V and J called. Part of the clones is not carried over; for the studies checked, unresolved V genes explain less than half of this, and the remainder is unexplained. The V and J calls and clone size are taken from that table; D and trimming were inferred from the DNA. Within this sample are roughly 120,000 clones, with 15% of them counted one time only. The top ten constitute about 1.9% of the sample.

In total, roughly 710 healthy bone marrow donors made up the cohort. At the time of sampling, all cohort members were nominally healthy, though unrecorded immune exposures were likely present. The donor tested CMV seronegative and was one of the 352 seronegative cohort members. Each donor provided a peripheral blood sample, and peripheral blood mononuclear cells were used for TCR beta sequencing. Genomic DNA was extracted from the blood cell samples with the Qiagen DNeasy Blood Extraction Kit. The sequenced material came from PBMCs. The TCR comes from a woman in her late teens or twenties in good health and CMV-seronegative. This chain is built from TRBV7-2 and TRBJ2-5; D gene: possibly TRBD1, on 5 matching bases. Here is the DNA: TGTGCCAGCAGCCCCAGCCGAACAGGGACCCAGTACTTC. This codes for CASSPSRTGTQYF.